This T cell receptor beta chain was captured by sequencing in a study of blood T cells in healthy people across ages. Isolated per sample were at least 6 million PBMCs. Extractions gave at least 5 micrograms of total RNA per sample. Study conclusions and caveats: Strong correlation was found linking TCR beta diversity to naive T cell percentage. The recorded TCR beta diversity per million T cells decreased in a roughly linear manner with age.

With a J-beta primer mix and a sample-barcoded 5' primer, a second PCR ran about 7 to 12 cycles. Via MiXCR, TCRdb re-called the 5' RACE reads, giving one row per CDR3 protein. The sample shows about a million distinct CDR3 sequences, around two fifths of them seen only once. There are 15 residues in the CDR3. Deletions cut 6 bases from V and 1 base from J, with 15 bases between. Germline CDR1 and CDR2: MNHEY and SMNVEV (reference sequence). In regard to this clonotype: Its target is not known.

Sequencing input: blood. The receptor was isolated from a man between 18 and 35 years old in good health. The gene calls are TRBV27 and TRBJ2-5; possibly TRBD1 for D (6 bases). Here the CDR3 reads CASRYRVMGQETQYF. The CDR3 DNA is TGTGCCAGCAGGTACAGGGTTATGGGCCAAGAGACCCAGTACTTC.